These 32 T cell receptor beta chains were all obtained from the same sample, sequenced in a study of beta chain features in type 1 diabetes. General study points: Researchers report that Type 1 diabetes patients had moderately but significantly shorter TCRB CDR3s across all four CD4+ subsets.

Isolated RNA was reverse transcribed in full, so expressed TCRB transcripts were sequenced. Data came from immunoSEQ multiplex PCR; TCRdb stores just in-frame clones and leaves some out. Counted here are 250,000 to 350,000 clones, more than 13% occurring once; the ten biggest clones make up more than 0.015%. No cognate antigen is known for these TCRs. Sequenced sample: naive CD4+ T cells from blood. These receptors all stem from a man aged 25 to 40 with type 1 diabetes.

This clone has more than one count but fewer than ten. This chain uses TRBV9 with TRBJ2-5; TRBD2 aligns across 7 bases. The CDR3 loop spans 17 amino acids. Germline V gene lookup returns CDR1 SGDLS and CDR2 YYNGEE. V lost 0 bases, J lost 4 bases, and 12 bases stayed unmatched. The CDR3 sequence is CASSVGGTGGVGETQYF. CDR3 nucleotides: TGTGCCAGCAGCGTAGGGGGTACGGGAGGCGTGGGAGAGACCCAGTACTTC. Combining the CDR3 with reference TRBV9 and TRBJ2-5 gives the whole variable domain DSGVTQTPKHLITATGQRVTLRCSPRSGDLSVYWYQQSLDQGLQFLIQYYNGEERAKGNILERFSAQQFPDLHSELNLSSLELGDSALYFCASSVGGTGGVGETQYFGPGTRLLVL.

There are a few counts of this clone. The chain combines TRBV9 with TRBJ2-7; D perhaps matches TRBD1 (7 bases). Trimming left V 0 bases short and J 1 base short, with 11 bases between. This CDR3 has 15 amino acids. Germline V gene sequence: CDR1 SGDLS, CDR2 YYNGEE. Written as DNA, the CDR3 is TGTGCCAGCAGCGTAGAGGGGGGACAGTCCTACGAGCAGTACTTC. Its translation is CASSVEGGQSYEQYF.

V usage is TRBV18 and J usage is TRBJ1-1, with no clear D. V lost 1 base and J lost 0, with 9 bases in between. From germline, CDR1 is KGHSH and CDR2 LQKENI. The CDR3 has 15 amino acids. The CDR3 protein is CASSPRSELNTEAFF. Here the CDR3 DNA reads TGTGCCAGCTCACCACGAAGCGAGTTGAACACTGAAGCTTTCTTT.

Written as DNA, the CDR3 is TGTGCCAGTACTTGGGGGACTAGCGGGCTGACCTACGAGCAGTACTTC. This encodes CASTWGTSGLTYEQYF. This sequence joins TRBV2 and TRBJ2-7; 12 bases agree with TRBD2. The germline CDR1 and CDR2 sequences are SNHLY and FYNNEI. V gave up 9 bases and J gave up 2 bases; unmatched junction bases: 11. The CDR3 is made up of 16 amino acids.

This clone has just a few counts. The chain has TRBV4-3 and TRBJ2-1; the match to TRBD1 covers 8 bases. CDR3 length: 17 amino acids. The germline V gene has CDR1 LGHNA and CDR2 YSLEER. The V segment lost 4 bases and the J segment 10 bases; nucleotides outside the gene matches: 18. In DNA, the CDR3 is TGCGCCAGCAGCCCAAGAGAGCCGGGACAGGTGGTAGGGGAGCAGTTCTTC. It yields the protein CASSPREPGQVVGEQFF.

This chain joins TRBV9 and TRBJ1-1, with TRBD1 identical over 7 bases. Germline V gene lookup returns CDR1 SGDLS and CDR2 YYNGEE. V was clipped by 0 bases and J by 4 bases; unmatched bases: 6. The CDR3 consists of 15 residues. The CDR3 protein is CASSVAPRGVTEAFF. The CDR3 DNA sequence: TGTGCCAGCAGCGTAGCTCCCAGGGGGGTCACTGAAGCTTTCTTT.

This clone was picked up a small number of times. This sequence joins TRBV28 and TRBJ1-1, with a weak D call TRBD1 (5 bases). The CDR3 has 10 residues. V was cut by 5 bases and J by 10 bases, with 8 bases left in between. The germline V gene has CDR1 MDHEN and CDR2 SYDVKM. CDR3 region: CASSAGGAFF. The CDR3 DNA reads TGTGCCAGCAGTGCGGGGGGAGCTTTCTTT.

This clone occurred a few times. The chain recombines TRBV25-1 with TRBJ1-1; D gene uncertain. There are 13 residues in the CDR3. Germline V lookup: CDR1 MGHDK, CDR2 SYGVNS. Trimming removed 4 bases from V and 0 bases from J, with 6 bases in between. The CDR3 loop reads CASSGYMNTEAFF. The DNA of the CDR3 is TGTGCCAGCAGTGGATACATGAACACTGAAGCTTTCTTT. Looking up the rest from reference TRBV25-1 and TRBJ1-1 gives the full variable domain: EADIYQTPRYLVIGTGKKITLECSQTMGHDKMYWYQQDPGMELHLIHYSYGVNSTEKGDLSSESTVSRIRTEHFPLTLESARPSHTSQYLCASSGYMNTEAFFGQGTRLTVV.

CDR3 sequence reads: CASSLAQKYGYTF. The CDR3 DNA sequence: TGTGCCAGCAGCTTAGCCCAGAAGTATGGCTACACCTTC. V is TRBV7-8 and J is TRBJ1-2; unclear D gene. The CDR3 runs 13 residues. The V end lost 0 bases, the J end lost 5 bases, and 7 bases lay between the germline ends. In germline, CDR1 is SGHVS, CDR2 FQNEAQ.

V is TRBV28 and J is TRBJ2-1; 7 positions agree with TRBD2. CDR1 and CDR2 (germline): MDHEN, SYDVKM. This CDR3 contains 14 residues. J gave up 5 bases and V 3 bases, and 4 bases lay outside the gene matches. The CDR3 nucleotides read TGTGCCAGCAGTTTCGGCGGGAGCCACAATGAGCAGTTCTTC. It yields the protein CASSFGGSHNEQFF. The entire variable domain, with the rest obtained from reference TRBV28 and TRBJ2-1, is as follows: DVKVTQSSRYLVKRTGEKVFLECVQDMDHENMFWYRQDPGLGLRLIYFSYDVKMKEKGDIPEGYSVSREKKERFSLILESASTNQTSMYLCASSFGGSHNEQFFGPGTRLTVL.

This clone occurred a few times. This chain connects TRBV4-1 to TRBJ2-6, with a possible D match to TRBD1 (5 bases). V shed 4 bases and J shed 0 bases, with 13 bases lying between them. The length of the CDR3 is 17 residues. Germline V CDR1 and CDR2: MGHRA, YSYEKL. The CDR3: CASSLTTGNSGANVLTF. CDR3 nucleotide sequence: TGCGCCAGCAGCCTTACAACAGGAAACTCTGGGGCCAACGTCCTGACTTTC.

This clone was counted only a few times. The rearrangement links TRBV25-1 to TRBJ1-1, with D maybe TRBD1 (5 bases). V lost 3 bases, J lost 0 bases, and 11 bases lay in between. Germline lookup yields CDR1 MGHDK and CDR2 SYGVNS. This CDR3 is 15 amino acids long. The chain's CDR3 is CASSEGGALNTEAFF. The CDR3 coding sequence is TGTGCCAGCAGTGAGGGCGGGGCCCTGAACACTGAAGCTTTCTTT. Combining the CDR3 with reference TRBV25-1 and TRBJ1-1 gives the whole variable domain EADIYQTPRYLVIGTGKKITLECSQTMGHDKMYWYQQDPGMELHLIHYSYGVNSTEKGDLSSESTVSRIRTEHFPLTLESARPSHTSQYLCASSEGGALNTEAFFGQGTRLTVV.

There are a few counts of this clone. V is TRBV7-9 and J is TRBJ2-5, with D perhaps matching TRBD2 (5 bases). From germline, CDR1 is SEHNR and CDR2 FQNEAQ (reference sequence). This CDR3 is built from 14 residues. The V and J ends lost 0 bases and 4 bases respectively, with 9 bases between them. The CDR3 DNA is TGTGCCAGCAGCTTAGCAAGTCTAGCAGAGACCCAGTACTTC. Amino acids: CASSLASLAETQYF.

J is TRBJ2-7 and V is TRBV6-1; TRBD2 matches 7 bases. Germline-derived CDR1 and CDR2 are MNHNS and SASEGT. V lost 4 bases, J lost 1 base, and 7 bases stayed unmatched. The CDR3 loop spans 15 amino acids. The CDR3 region has the DNA TGTGCCAGCAGTGGTAGACTAGCCCAATCCTACGAGCAGTACTTC. Translated: CASSGRLAQSYEQYF.

The rearrangement uses TRBV23-1 and TRBJ2-7, with D hard to call. TRBV23-1 is filed as an ORF, its function uncertain. Deletions cut 0 bases from V and 2 bases from J, with 8 bases between. The CDR3 runs to 14 residues. The CDR3: CASSQSRPPYEQYF. CDR3 bases: TGCGCCAGCAGTCAATCGCGGCCACCCTACGAGCAGTACTTC.

V is TRBV2 and J is TRBJ1-4; 7 bases fit TRBD1. This CDR3 has 14 amino acids. Looked up from germline, CDR1 is SNHLY and CDR2 is FYNNEI. V lost 5 bases to trimming and J lost 7 bases; unmatched junction nucleotides: 7. In DNA form, the CDR3 reads TGTGCCAGCAGTACGTCCCGGGACAGTGAAAAACTGTTTTTT. Residues: CASSTSRDSEKLFF.

In this sample, this clone turned up a few times. The chain joins TRBV28 to TRBJ1-1, with no clear D. CDR3 length: 12 amino acids. Trimming removed 9 bases from V and 0 bases from J, with 8 bases in between. Per germline, CDR1 MDHEN and CDR2 SYDVKM. The DNA for the CDR3 is TGTGCCAGTTCTCAGGTGAACACTGAAGCTTTCTTT. Translation gives CASSQVNTEAFF.

Comment on this clone: Other nucleotide sequences in the sample specify the same CDR3. The chain is built from TRBV9 and TRBJ1-1, with D hard to call. Germline CDR1 and CDR2: SGDLS and YYNGEE. V was clipped by 0 bases and J by 1 base, with 4 bases between them. The CDR3 extends over 13 amino acids. CDR3 loop: CASSVAGNTEAFF. CDR3 nucleotides: TGTGCCAGCAGCGTAGCCGGGAACACTGAAGCTTTCTTT.

V usage is TRBV6-5 and J usage is TRBJ2-4; D might be TRBD2 (6 bases). Looked up from germline, CDR1 is MNHEY and CDR2 is SVGAGI. This CDR3 region has 15 residues. V was shortened by 2 bases and J by 0 bases, with 8 bases between the two germline ends. For the CDR3, the DNA is TGTGCCAGCAGTTACGCGGGAATAGCCAAAAACATTCAGTACTTC. Translation gives CASSYAGIAKNIQYF.

This rearrangement joins TRBV9 to TRBJ2-6; D is perhaps TRBD2 (5 bases). Trimming took 0 bases from V and 4 from J, leaving 11 bases between them. CDR1 and CDR2 (germline): SGDLS, YYNGEE. The CDR3 is 16 residues long. The CDR3 spells CASSVGLAGGANVLTF. Written as DNA, the CDR3 is TGTGCCAGCAGCGTAGGTCTAGCTGGCGGGGCCAACGTCCTGACTTTC.

The gene calls are TRBV5-1 and TRBJ1-2; D is possibly TRBD1 (6 bases). The ends were cut back, 0 bases at V and 2 bases at J, with 17 bases in the middle. The CDR3 contains 17 residues. Per germline, CDR1 SGHRS and CDR2 YFSETQ. The CDR3 here is CASSLAPEDSNNYGYTF. The CDR3 coding sequence is TGCGCCAGCAGCTTGGCGCCCGAGGACAGTAACAACTATGGCTACACCTTC.

The table lists this clone with a few counts. V is TRBV27 and J is TRBJ2-5; D perhaps matches TRBD2 (6 bases). Trimming left V 1 base short and J 5 bases short, with 11 bases between. This CDR3 is built from 14 residues. Per germline, CDR1 MNHEY and CDR2 SMNVEV (reference sequence). The CDR3 region has the DNA TGTGCCAGCAGTTTATGGACTACATCGGAGACCCAGTACTTC. Translated: CASSLWTTSETQYF.

The J gene is TRBJ2-5, the V gene TRBV25-1; 8 bases match TRBD1. This CDR3 has 17 residues. With V trimmed by 0 bases and J by 13 bases, 19 bases remained unmatched. Germline V lookup: CDR1 MGHDK, CDR2 SYGVNS. The CDR3 sequence is CASSEYAGQEKKRPLYF. The CDR3, as DNA: TGTGCCAGCAGTGAATACGCGGGACAGGAGAAAAAGAGACCCTTGTACTTC.

The CDR3 DNA reads as TGCAGTGCTAGTTATACAGATACGCAGTATTTT. This codes for CSASYTDTQYF. V usage is TRBV20-1 and J usage is TRBJ2-3; D unresolved. Per germline, CDR1 DFQATT and CDR2 SNEGSKA (reference sequence). The CDR3 consists of 11 residues. Trimming took off 3 bases at V and 3 bases at J, with 4 bases between the two ends.

The chain has TRBV4-2 and TRBJ2-4; 8 bases align to TRBD2. The length of the CDR3 is 19 residues. Trimming cost V 1 base and J 1 base; bases outside gene matches: 12. CDR1 and CDR2 from the germline V gene are LGHNA and YNFKEQ. This CDR3 is CASSQATGLEYAAKNIQYF. DNA for the CDR3: TGTGCCAGCAGCCAAGCGACGGGACTAGAGTATGCGGCCAAAAACATTCAGTACTTC.

This chain connects TRBV27 to TRBJ1-2, with 7 bases that match TRBD1. Trimming cost V 5 bases and J 8 bases; bases outside gene matches: 8. This CDR3 region has 13 residues. CDR1 is MNHEY and CDR2 is SMNVEV in the germline V gene (reference sequence). Here the CDR3 DNA reads TGTGCCAGCAGTCAAAAGACAGGGCGAGGCTACACCTTC. As protein: CASSQKTGRGYTF.

This clone was seen only a few times. V gene TRBV27 combines with J gene TRBJ2-6; D uncertain. Trimming cost V 4 bases and J 1 base, with 17 bases left between them. The germline V gene encodes CDR1 MNHEY and CDR2 SMNVEV (reference sequence). The CDR3 runs to 18 residues. CDR3 DNA sequence: TGTGCCAGCAGTTCCTTACGACGGGTTGGGTCTGGGGCCAACGTCCTGACTTTC. This gives the protein CASSSLRRVGSGANVLTF.

This sequence joins TRBV18 and TRBJ2-3, with D tentatively TRBD1 (5 bases). Germline CDR1 reads KGHSH; CDR2 reads LQKENI. The V gene lost 4 bases and the J gene lost 4 bases, with 12 bases spanning the gap. There are 14 residues in the CDR3. The CDR3 DNA follows: TGTGCCAGCTCACGCAGGCAGGGTTCAGATACGCAGTATTTT. This sequence encodes CASSRRQGSDTQYF.

This clone was observed a few times. The chain recombines TRBV19 with TRBJ2-3; TRBD2 matches at 8 bases. This CDR3 contains 17 residues. The germline gives CDR1 LNHDA, CDR2 SQIVND (reference sequence). The V and J ends lost 1 base and 5 bases, in that order; junction bases with no gene match: 11. Here the CDR3 reads CASSIGAGGSSGDTQYF. As DNA, the CDR3 is TGTGCCAGTAGTATAGGTGCGGGAGGCTCCTCCGGAGATACGCAGTATTTT.

The sample holds a few counts of this clone. The V gene is TRBV2, the J gene TRBJ2-2; 7 bases agree with TRBD1. The J segment lost 7 bases and the V segment lost 3 bases, leaving 5 bases of the junction unmatched. The germline gives CDR1 SNHLY, CDR2 FYNNEI. CDR3 size: 14 residues. CDR3 region: CASSERQGNGELFF. The CDR3 nucleotides read TGTGCCAGCAGTGAGAGACAGGGTAACGGGGAGCTGTTTTTT. The full variable domain, with the rest looked up from reference TRBV2 and TRBJ2-2, is EPEVTQTPSHQVTQMGQEVILRCVPISNHLYFYWYRQILGQKVEFLVSFYNNEISEKSEIFDDQFSVERPDGSNFTLKIRSTKLEDSAMYFCASSERQGNGELFFGEGSRLTVL.

This clone was counted only a few times. V and J are TRBV5-4 and TRBJ2-3; D is possibly TRBD1 (5 bases). Trimming took 8 bases from V and 0 from J, leaving 19 bases between them. Germline V gene sequence: CDR1 SGHNT, CDR2 YYREEE (reference sequence). The CDR3 runs to 16 residues. The CDR3 nucleotides read TGTGCCAGTGAGATGCAAAGCAGGGCAAGCACAGATACGCAGTATTTT. Translating gives CASEMQSRASTDTQYF.

This chain links TRBV7-2 with TRBJ2-1; possible D gene TRBD1, 6 bases. The CDR3 totals 13 residues. V shed 5 bases and J shed 15 bases, with 20 bases lying between them. Germline assignment: CDR1 SGHTA and CDR2 FQGNSA. Written as DNA, the CDR3 is TGTGCCAGCAGCCCCGAAGGGGGAAGGAGGCCGTTCTTC. As protein: CASSPEGGRRPFF.